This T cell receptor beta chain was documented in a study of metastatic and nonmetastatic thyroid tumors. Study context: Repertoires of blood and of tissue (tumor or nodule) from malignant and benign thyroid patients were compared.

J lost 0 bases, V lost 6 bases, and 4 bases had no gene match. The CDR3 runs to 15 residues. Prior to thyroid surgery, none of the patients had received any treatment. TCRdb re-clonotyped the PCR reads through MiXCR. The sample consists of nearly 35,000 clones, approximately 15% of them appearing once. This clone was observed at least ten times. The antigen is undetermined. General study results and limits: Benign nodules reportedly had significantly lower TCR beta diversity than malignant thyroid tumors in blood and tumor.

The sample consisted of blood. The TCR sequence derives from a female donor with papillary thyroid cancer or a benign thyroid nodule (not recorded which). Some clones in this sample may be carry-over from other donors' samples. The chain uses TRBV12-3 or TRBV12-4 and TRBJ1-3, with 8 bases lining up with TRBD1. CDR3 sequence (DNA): TGTGCCAGCAGGGGACAGGCTCACTCTGGAAACACCATATATTTT. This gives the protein CASRGQAHSGNTIYF.